This T cell receptor beta chain stems from a study of chemoradiotherapy in HPV16-positive cancers. Study-level findings and limits: Non-HPV-specific T cells did not expand in tumors during treatment, whereas candidate HPV-specific clones and E7-related motifs did. Functional assays defining HPV-specific T cells used only a couple of HPV16-positive patients.

From germline, CDR1 is SGHDN and CDR2 FVKESK. The CDR3 extends over 13 amino acids. V was clipped by 8 bases and J by 8 bases, with 15 bases between them. Some clones are missing from TCRdb's copy, which holds only in-frame ones; the method was immunoSEQ multiplex PCR. The table lists 25,000 to 35,000 clones, about 85% of them singletons. As concerns this clone: The target antigen is unknown.

The chain has TRBV14 and TRBJ1-4, with a weak D call TRBD1 (6 bases). Sequencing was performed on blood, taken from a patient who underwent chemoradiotherapy. The TCR originated in a human donor with HPV-associated anogenital cancer. CDR3 sequence: CASFSRGGEKLFF. The CDR3 DNA follows: TGTGCCAGCTTCTCTAGGGGGGGGGAAAAACTGTTTTTT.